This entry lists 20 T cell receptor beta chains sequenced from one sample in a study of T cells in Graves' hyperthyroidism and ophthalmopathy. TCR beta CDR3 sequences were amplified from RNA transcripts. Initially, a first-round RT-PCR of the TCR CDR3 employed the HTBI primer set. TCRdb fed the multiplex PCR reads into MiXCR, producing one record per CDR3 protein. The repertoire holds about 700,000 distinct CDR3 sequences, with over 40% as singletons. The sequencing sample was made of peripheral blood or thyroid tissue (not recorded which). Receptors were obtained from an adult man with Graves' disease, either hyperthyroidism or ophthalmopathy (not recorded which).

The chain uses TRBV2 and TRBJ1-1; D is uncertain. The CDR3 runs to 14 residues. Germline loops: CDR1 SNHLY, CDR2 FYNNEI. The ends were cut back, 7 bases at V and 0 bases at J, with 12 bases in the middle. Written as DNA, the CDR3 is TGTGCCAGCAAAGAGGGCTTGGTGAACACTGAAGCTTTCTTT. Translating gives CASKEGLVNTEAFF. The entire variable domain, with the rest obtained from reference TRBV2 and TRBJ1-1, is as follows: EPEVTQTPSHQVTQMGQEVILRCVPISNHLYFYWYRQILGQKVEFLVSFYNNEISEKSEIFDDQFSVERPDGSNFTLKIRSTKLEDSAMYFCASKEGLVNTEAFFGQGTRLTVV.

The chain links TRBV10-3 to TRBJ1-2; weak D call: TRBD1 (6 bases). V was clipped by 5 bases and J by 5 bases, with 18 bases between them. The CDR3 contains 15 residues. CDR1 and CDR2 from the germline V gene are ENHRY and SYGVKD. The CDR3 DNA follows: TGTGCCATCAGTTTCGCGGGGGGGCAGCGGTATGGCTACACCTTC. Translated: CAISFAGGQRYGYTF.

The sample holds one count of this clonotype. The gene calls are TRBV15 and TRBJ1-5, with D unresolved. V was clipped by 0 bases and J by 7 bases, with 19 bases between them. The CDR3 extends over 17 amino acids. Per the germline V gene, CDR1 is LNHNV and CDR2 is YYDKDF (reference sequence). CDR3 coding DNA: TGTGCCACCAGCAGAGAAGCCGACGGGATGAACTACCAGCCCCAGCATTTT. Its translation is CATSREADGMNYQPQHF.

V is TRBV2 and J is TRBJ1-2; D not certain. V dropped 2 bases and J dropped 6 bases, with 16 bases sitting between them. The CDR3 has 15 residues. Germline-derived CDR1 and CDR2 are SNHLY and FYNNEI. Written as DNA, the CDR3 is TGTGCCAGCAGTGAACCGTACACATTAGACGATGGCTACACCTTC. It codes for CASSEPYTLDDGYTF.

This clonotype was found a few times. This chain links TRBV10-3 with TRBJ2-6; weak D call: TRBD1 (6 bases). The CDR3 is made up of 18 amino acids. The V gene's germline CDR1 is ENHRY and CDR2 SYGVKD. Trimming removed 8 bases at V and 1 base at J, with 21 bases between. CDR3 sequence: CAISESTDSGSGANVLTF. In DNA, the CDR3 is TGTGCCATCTCCGAGTCCACGGACAGTGGTTCTGGGGCCAACGTCCTGACTTTC.

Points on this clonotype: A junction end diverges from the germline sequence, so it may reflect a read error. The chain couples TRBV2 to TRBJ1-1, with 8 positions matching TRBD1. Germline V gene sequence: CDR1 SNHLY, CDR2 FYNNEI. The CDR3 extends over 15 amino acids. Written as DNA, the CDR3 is TGTGCCGGCAGTGCCTCGGGACAGGCCAACACTGAAGCTTTCTTT. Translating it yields CAGSASGQANTEAFF.

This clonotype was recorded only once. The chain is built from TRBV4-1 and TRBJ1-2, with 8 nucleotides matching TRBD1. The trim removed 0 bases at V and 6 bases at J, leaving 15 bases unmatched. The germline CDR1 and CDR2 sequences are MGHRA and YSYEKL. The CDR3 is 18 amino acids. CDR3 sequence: CASSQERSRFRGLDGYTF. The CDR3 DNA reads TGCGCCAGCAGCCAAGAGCGATCCCGATTCAGGGGGCTGGATGGCTACACCTTC.

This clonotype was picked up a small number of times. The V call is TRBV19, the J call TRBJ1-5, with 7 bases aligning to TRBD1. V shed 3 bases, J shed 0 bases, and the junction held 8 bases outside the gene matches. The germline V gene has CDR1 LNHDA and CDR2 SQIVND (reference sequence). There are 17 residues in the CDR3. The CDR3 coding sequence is TGTGCCAGTAGTATTGGAACACAGGGGCGTAGCAATCAGCCCCAGCATTTT. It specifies CASSIGTQGRSNQPQHF.

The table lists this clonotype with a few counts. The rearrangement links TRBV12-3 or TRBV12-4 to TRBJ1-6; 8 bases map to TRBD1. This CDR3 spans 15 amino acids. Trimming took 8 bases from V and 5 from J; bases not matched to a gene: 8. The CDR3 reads CASDQGALNNSPLHF. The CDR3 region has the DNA TGTGCCAGCGATCAGGGGGCGCTGAATAATTCACCCCTCCACTTT.

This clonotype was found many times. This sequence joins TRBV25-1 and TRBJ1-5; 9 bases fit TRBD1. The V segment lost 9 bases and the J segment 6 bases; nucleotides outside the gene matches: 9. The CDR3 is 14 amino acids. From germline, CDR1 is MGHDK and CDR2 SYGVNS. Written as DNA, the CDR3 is TGTGCCAGTGGGACGGGACAGGGTACTCAGCCCCAGCATTTT. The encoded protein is CASGTGQGTQPQHF. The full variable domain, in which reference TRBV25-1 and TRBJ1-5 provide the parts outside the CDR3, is EADIYQTPRYLVIGTGKKITLECSQTMGHDKMYWYQQDPGMELHLIHYSYGVNSTEKGDLSSESTVSRIRTEHFPLTLESARPSHTSQYLCASGTGQGTQPQHFGDGTRLSIL.

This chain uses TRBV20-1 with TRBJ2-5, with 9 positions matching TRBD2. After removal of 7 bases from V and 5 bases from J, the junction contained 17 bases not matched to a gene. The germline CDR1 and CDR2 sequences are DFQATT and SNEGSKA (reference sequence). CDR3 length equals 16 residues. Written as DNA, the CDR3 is TGCAGTGTGAGCGGGGGGAGAAGGCAGACAGGGGAGACCCAGTACTTC. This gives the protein CSVSGGRRQTGETQYF.

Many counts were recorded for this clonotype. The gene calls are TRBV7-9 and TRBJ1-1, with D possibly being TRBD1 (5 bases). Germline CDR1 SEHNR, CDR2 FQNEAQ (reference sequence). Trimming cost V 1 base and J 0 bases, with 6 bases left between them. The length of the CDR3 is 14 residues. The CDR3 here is CASSLEGMNTEAFF. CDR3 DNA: TGTGCCAGCAGCTTAGAGGGGATGAACACTGAAGCTTTCTTT.

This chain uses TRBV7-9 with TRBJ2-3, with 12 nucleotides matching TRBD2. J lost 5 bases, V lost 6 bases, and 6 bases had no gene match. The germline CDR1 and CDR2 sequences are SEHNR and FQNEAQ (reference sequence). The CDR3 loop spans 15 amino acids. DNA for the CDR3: TGTGCCAGCAGAATGACTAGCGGGGGAGAAGATACGCAGTATTTT. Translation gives CASRMTSGGEDTQYF. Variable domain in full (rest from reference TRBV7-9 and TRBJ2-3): DTGVSQNPRHKITKRGQNVTFRCDPISEHNRLYWYRQTLGQGPEFLTYFQNEAQLEKSRLLSDRFSAERPKGSFSTLEIQRTEQGDSAMYLCASRMTSGGEDTQYFGPGTRLTVL.

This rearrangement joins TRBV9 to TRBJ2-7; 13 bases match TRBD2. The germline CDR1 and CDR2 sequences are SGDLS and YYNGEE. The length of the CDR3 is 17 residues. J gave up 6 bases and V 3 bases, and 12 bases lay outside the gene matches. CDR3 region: CASSARTSGSWGREQYF. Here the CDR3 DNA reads TGTGCCAGCAGCGCACGGACTAGCGGGAGTTGGGGCCGCGAGCAGTACTTC.

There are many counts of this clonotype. The CDR3, as DNA: TGTGCCAGCAGCTTATGGGGCAACGGGGAAAAACTGTTTTTT. Translation: CASSLWGNGEKLFF. V is TRBV7-8 and J is TRBJ1-4; D is perhaps TRBD1 (5 bases). V lost 2 bases and J 8 bases, leaving 12 bases between the germline ends. Germline values: CDR1 SGHVS, CDR2 FQNEAQ. CDR3 length: 14 residues.

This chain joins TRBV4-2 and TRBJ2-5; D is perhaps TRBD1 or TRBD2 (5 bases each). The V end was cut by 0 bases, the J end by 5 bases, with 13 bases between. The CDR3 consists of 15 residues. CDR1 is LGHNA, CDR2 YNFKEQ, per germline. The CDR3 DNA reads TGTGCCAGCAGCCAAGATGGGGGAGCTTTGGAGACCCAGTACTTC. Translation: CASSQDGGALETQYF.

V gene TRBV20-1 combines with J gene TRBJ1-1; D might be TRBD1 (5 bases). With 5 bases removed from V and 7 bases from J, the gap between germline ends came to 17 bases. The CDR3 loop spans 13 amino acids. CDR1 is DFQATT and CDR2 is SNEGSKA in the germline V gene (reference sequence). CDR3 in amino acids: CSAGETAGGEAFF. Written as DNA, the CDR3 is TGCAGTGCTGGGGAGACAGCAGGCGGTGAAGCTTTCTTT.

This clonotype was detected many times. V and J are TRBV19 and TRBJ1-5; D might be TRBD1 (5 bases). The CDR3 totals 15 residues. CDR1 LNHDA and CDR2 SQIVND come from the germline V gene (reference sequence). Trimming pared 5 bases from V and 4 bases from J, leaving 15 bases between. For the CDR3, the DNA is TGTGCCAGTAGTGGGGGACTGGTAGGGAATCAGCCCCAGCATTTT. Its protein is CASSGGLVGNQPQHF.

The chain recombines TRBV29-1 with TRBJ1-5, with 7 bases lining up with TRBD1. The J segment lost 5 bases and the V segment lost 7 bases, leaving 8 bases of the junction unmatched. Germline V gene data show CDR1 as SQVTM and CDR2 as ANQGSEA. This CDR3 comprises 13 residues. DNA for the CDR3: TGCAGCGGATCACAGGGGACCCATCAGCCCCAGCATTTT. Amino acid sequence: CSGSQGTHQPQHF.

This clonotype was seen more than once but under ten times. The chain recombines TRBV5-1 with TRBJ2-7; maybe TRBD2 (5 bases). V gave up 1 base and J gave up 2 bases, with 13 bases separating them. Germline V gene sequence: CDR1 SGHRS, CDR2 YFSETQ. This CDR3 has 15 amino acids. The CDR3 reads CASSLTAGGTYEQYF. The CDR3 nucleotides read TGCGCCAGCAGCTTGACGGCGGGTGGAACCTACGAGCAGTACTTC.